This TCR beta chain derives from a study of a mutant IDH1 vaccine in newly diagnosed glioma. On the study more broadly: Vaccines were begun 4-6 weeks after radiotherapy alone, or with temozolomide cycles.

Measured with immunoSEQ multiplex PCR; TCRdb has only the in-frame clones, and not every one. The sample consists of around 42,000 clones, 80% to 90% of them appearing once. Time point indicated: week 5, during vaccination. With topical imiquimod, each dose of the vaccine consisted of 300 ug of mutant IDH1 20-mer peptide. Newly diagnosed WHO grade 3 or 4 IDH1-mutant, ATRX-lost astrocytomas were identified in the donors. CDR3 length: 16 amino acids. V trimming: 1 base; J trimming: 1 base; junction bases outside the gene matches: 4. Germline V gene sequence: CDR1 MNHEY, CDR2 SMNVEV (reference sequence). Concerning this clone itself: Its antigen is not identified.

Broader study findings: Vaccine-induced immune responses occurred in 90% to 95% of patients.

The source is a man in his forties with glioma. The sample in question was PBMCs, obtained from a glioma patient whose treatment included an IDH1 peptide vaccine. The chain joins TRBV27 to TRBJ2-1; 7 bases agree with TRBD2. DNA of the CDR3: TGTGCCAGCAGTTTATGGGCGGGAGTTTCCTACAATGAGCAGTTCTTC. Protein sequence: CASSLWAGVSYNEQFF.